The rows below give T cell receptor beta chains drawn from one sample of a study of CD8+CD57+ T cells in acquired aplastic anemia. TCRdb analysed the reads with MiXCR anew, one entry per CDR3 protein. The table has about 160,000 distinct CDR3 sequences, 35% to 55% seen once. The material sequenced was sorted CD4+, CD8+, or CD8+CD57+ T cells (not recorded which) from PBMCs. Every receptor here comes from a human donor in good health. Each CDR3 is given with its conserved first and last residue. The order of the fields is J gene, V gene, clone size, D gene, CDR3 protein, CDR3 DNA. The D gene is left open where the match is weak. The size entry is marked missing in some rows and otherwise reads once, few, many or a size class.

TRBJ2-2 TRBV27 NA NA CASSLYATNTGELFF TGTGCCAGCAGTTTATACGCAACGAACACCGGGGAGCTGTTTTTT
TRBJ2-7 TRBV19 many NA CASSGDPGPYEQYF TGTGCCAGTAGTGGGGACCCAGGCCCCTACGAGCAGTACTTC
TRBJ2-3 TRBV7-9 many NA CASSQQSQSTDTQYF TGTGCCAGCAGCCAACAGAGCCAAAGCACAGATACGCAGTATTTT
TRBJ2-2 TRBV29-1 many NA CSVGTPTTQIPGELFF TGCAGCGTCGGGACACCCACGACGCAGATCCCCGGGGAGCTGTTTTTT
TRBJ2-2 TRBV7-3 many NA CASSFELGPGTGELFF TGTGCCAGCAGCTTCGAACTCGGTCCGGGAACCGGGGAGCTGTTTTTT
TRBJ1-1 TRBV5-6 many TRBD1 CASSLRGPGTEAFF TGTGCCAGCAGCCTCAGGGGGCCGGGCACTGAAGCTTTCTTT
TRBJ1-1 TRBV13 many TRBD1 CASSGMTGGFEYTEAFF TGTGCCAGCAGCGGCATGACAGGGGGTTTTGAGTACACTGAAGCTTTCTTT
TRBJ1-1 TRBV18 NA NA CASAGNPGVTEAFF TGTGCCAGCGCGGGAAATCCTGGGGTTACTGAAGCTTTCTTT
TRBJ2-2 TRBV20-1 NA TRBD2 CSARAGASGRASIRAGELFF TGCAGTGCTAGAGCTGGGGCTAGCGGGAGGGCCTCGATCCGCGCCGGGGAGCTGTTTTTT
TRBJ2-4 TRBV20-1 many NA CSAKYYLENIQYF TGCAGTGCTAAGTATTACCTGGAAAACATTCAGTACTTC
TRBJ2-5 TRBV6-1 many NA CASSAQGSVETQYF TGTGCCAGCAGTGCTCAGGGTAGTGTGGAGACCCAGTACTTC
TRBJ2-5 TRBV11-2 many NA CASSLVRGQETQYF TGTGCCAGCAGCTTAGTAAGGGGCCAAGAGACCCAGTACTTC
TRBJ1-2 TRBV28 many NA CASIDTGRYGYTF TGTGCCAGCATCGATACAGGGCGGTATGGCTACACCTTC
TRBJ2-4 TRBV14 many NA CASSQTRENIQYF TGTGCCAGCAGCCAAACCAGGGAAAACATTCAGTACTTC
TRBJ1-2 TRBV7-2 many TRBD1 CASSLAGTGMGYGYTF TGTGCCAGCAGCTTAGCCGGGACAGGGATGGGATACGGCTACACCTTC
TRBJ2-1 TRBV20-1 many TRBD2 CSASRGLAAYNEQFF TGCAGTGCTAGCCGTGGACTAGCGGCCTACAATGAGCAGTTCTTC
TRBJ2-5 TRBV7-9 NA NA CASSPPGGETQYF TGTGCCAGCAGTCCCCCCGGGGGAGAGACCCAGTACTTC
TRBJ2-7 TRBV10-1 many NA CASSSVRSTYEQYF TGCGCCAGCAGCTCCGTGAGGTCCACCTACGAGCAGTACTTC
TRBJ1-2 TRBV7-2 NA NA CASRAQGEGYTF TGTGCCAGCAGAGCCCAGGGTGAGGGCTACACCTTC
TRBJ1-3 TRBV5-5 NA TRBD1 CASSLGGQAFRNTIYF TGTGCCAGCAGCTTGGGGGGACAGGCCTTTAGGAACACCATATACTTT
TRBJ2-3 TRBV7-6 few NA CASSSSRRADPDTQYF TGTGCCAGCAGCTCCTCGCGCAGGGCCGACCCAGATACGCAGTATTTT
TRBJ2-6 TRBV6-5 NA NA CASSSGTSTSGANVLTF TGTGCCAGCAGTTCCGGGACTTCAACCTCTGGGGCCAACGTCCTGACTTTC
TRBJ2-7 TRBV10-3 NA NA CAAGKGSYEQYF TGTGCCGCTGGTAAAGGCTCCTACGAGCAGTACTTC
TRBJ2-5 TRBV9 NA NA CACSAVGTGRLADRQETQYF TGTGCCTGCAGCGCGGTCGGGACAGGGAGACTAGCGGACCGCCAAGAGACCCAGTACTTC
TRBJ2-7 TRBV13 many TRBD1 CASSYRGREQYF TGTGCCAGCAGCTACAGGGGACGCGAGCAGTACTTC
TRBJ2-1 TRBV10-3 NA NA CAICSASDGGPYNEQFF NA
TRBJ1-5 TRBV10-3 few TRBD1 CAISESGRGHGNQPQHF TGTGCCATCAGTGAGTCCGGCAGGGGGCATGGCAATCAGCCCCAGCATTTT
TRBJ2-2 TRBV6-4 many TRBD2 CASSASGSSTGELFF TGTGCCAGCAGTGCTAGCGGGAGTTCCACCGGGGAGCTGTTTTTT
TRBJ1-5 TRBV19 NA NA CASTPYTGHNQPHHF TGTGCCAGTACTCCTTATACAGGGCACAATCAGCCCCACCATTTT
TRBJ2-2 TRBV11-3 many TRBD1 CARGQGRNTGELFF TGTGCCAGGGGACAGGGAAGGAACACCGGGGAGCTGTTTTTT
TRBJ1-3 TRBV6-1 NA NA CASGWGRRPGNTIYF TGTGCCAGCGGATGGGGAAGACGACCTGGAAACACCATATATTTT
TRBJ1-2 TRBV10-3 NA NA CASPSTRDKGVPNYGYTF TGTGCCAGCCCCTCTACCCGGGACAAGGGGGTACCTAACTATGGCTACACCTTC